Given below is one T cell receptor (beta chain) in context. These data are taken from a study of blood T cell repertoires in COVID-19. Study-wide background: Both acute and convalescent COVID-19 samples were obtained from the United States, Italy and Spain. Sample material is recorded as cDNA or gDNA derived from T cells, B-cell-depleted T cells, or PBMCs.

Authors' data handling: It was from reference gene primer amplification that nucleated cell counts were estimated. The data were produced by immunoSEQ multiplex PCR, yet TCRdb's version contains in-frame clones alone and is incomplete. V and J calls and clone size are copied from that table; D and trimming were computed from the DNA. The sample holds 300,000 or so clones, roughly 80% seen once. Germline lookup yields CDR1 SEHNR and CDR2 FQNEAQ (reference sequence). This CDR3 is 12 amino acids long. Trimming took off 11 bases at V and 3 bases at J, with 12 bases between the two ends. The sample comprised peripheral blood. The sequence came from a woman between 45 and 65 years old with active or convalescent COVID-19. V and J are TRBV7-9 and TRBJ2-3, with D perhaps matching TRBD1 (5 bases). CDR3 protein: CAPRASTDTQYF. The CDR3 nucleotides read TGTGCCCCCAGGGCCTCAACAGATACGCAGTATTTT.